This is a list of T cell receptor beta chains from one sample in a study of T cells in Graves' hyperthyroidism and ophthalmopathy. One entry per CDR3 protein results from TCRdb running MiXCR on the multiplex PCR reads. The sample consists of hundreds of thousands of distinct CDR3 sequences, roughly 15% of them appearing once. Input material: blood. The receptors were sampled from a woman between 35 and 50 years old with Graves' ophthalmopathy. CDR3s include the opening cysteine and the closing phenylalanine or tryptophan. The D gene is left open where the match is weak. Part of the rows lack a size; the others show once, few, many or a class for expanded clones.

j_call	clone_size	v_call	cdr3_length	d_call	cdr3_nt	cdr3_aa
TRBJ1-5	few	TRBV7-8	16	-	TGTGCCAGCAGCTTTTCGGGGAAGTTTAGCAATCAGCCCCAGCATTTT	CASSFSGKFSNQPQHF
TRBJ1-1	many	TRBV12-3/TRBV12-4	13	TRBD1	TGTGCCAGCACCTACAGGGGGCGGACTGAAGCTTTCTTT	CASTYRGRTEAFF
TRBJ2-2	-	TRBV12-3/TRBV12-4	14	-	TGTGCCAGCAGCTTGGACAGCTTTACCGGGGAGCTGTTTTTT	CASSLDSFTGELFF
TRBJ1-2	many	TRBV6-1	13	TRBD1	TGTGCCAGCAGTGAAGGGACAGGCTATGGCTACACCTTC	CASSEGTGYGYTF
TRBJ1-5	few	TRBV19	15	-	TGTGCCAGTAGTATAGGGGGCAGTAGCAATCAGCCCCAGCATTTT	CASSIGGSSNQPQHF
TRBJ1-2	many	TRBV6-5	16	TRBD1	TGTGCCAGCAGTTACAGGGGGCGCGAGTCTAACTATGGCTACACCTTC	CASSYRGRESNYGYTF
TRBJ1-1	few	TRBV3-1	14	-	TGTGCCAGCTACGGGGGAGGGCTTAACACTGAAGCTTTCTTT	CASYGGGLNTEAFF
TRBJ1-2	many	TRBV11-2	13	TRBD1	TGTGCCAGCAGCCTGGGACAGGCCTATGGCTACACCTTC	CASSLGQAYGYTF
TRBJ2-7	many	TRBV28	15	TRBD1	TGTGCCACACAGTTTGGACAGGGAGCGAACCACGAGCAGTACTTC	CATQFGQGANHEQYF
TRBJ1-1	many	TRBV13	18	TRBD1	TGTGCCAGCAGCTTAGGCCTAGGGCCAGGGGGGCCGAACACTGAAGCTTTCTTT	CASSLGLGPGGPNTEAFF
TRBJ2-5	many	TRBV5-1	13	-	TGCGCCAGCAGCTTGGCCCAGGAAGAGACCCAGTACTTC	CASSLAQEETQYF
TRBJ2-6	-	TRBV4-3	15	-	TGCGCCAGCAGCCAAGATTTTACTGGGGCCAACGTCCTGACTTTC	CASSQDFTGANVLTF
TRBJ2-5	many	TRBV28	15	-	TGTGCCAGCAGCCAGGGGCGGACTGGGGCCGAGACCCAGTACTTC	CASSQGRTGAETQYF
TRBJ2-5	many	TRBV4-1	15	-	TGCGCCAGCAGCCAAGATCCGGGGGTGAGAGAGACCCAGTACTTC	CASSQDPGVRETQYF
TRBJ2-7	many	TRBV7-2	14	TRBD2	TGTGCCAGCAGCAGAGCGGGAGGGGAGTACGAGCAGTACTTC	CASSRAGGEYEQYF
TRBJ2-2	many	TRBV2	13	TRBD2	TGTGCCAGCAGCGGGACTAGCTCGGGGGAGCTGTTTTTT	CASSGTSSGELFF
TRBJ1-1	few	TRBV7-9	13	-	TGTGCCAGCAGCCGCCTCTTGGAGAGCGAAGCTTTCTTT	CASSRLLESEAFF